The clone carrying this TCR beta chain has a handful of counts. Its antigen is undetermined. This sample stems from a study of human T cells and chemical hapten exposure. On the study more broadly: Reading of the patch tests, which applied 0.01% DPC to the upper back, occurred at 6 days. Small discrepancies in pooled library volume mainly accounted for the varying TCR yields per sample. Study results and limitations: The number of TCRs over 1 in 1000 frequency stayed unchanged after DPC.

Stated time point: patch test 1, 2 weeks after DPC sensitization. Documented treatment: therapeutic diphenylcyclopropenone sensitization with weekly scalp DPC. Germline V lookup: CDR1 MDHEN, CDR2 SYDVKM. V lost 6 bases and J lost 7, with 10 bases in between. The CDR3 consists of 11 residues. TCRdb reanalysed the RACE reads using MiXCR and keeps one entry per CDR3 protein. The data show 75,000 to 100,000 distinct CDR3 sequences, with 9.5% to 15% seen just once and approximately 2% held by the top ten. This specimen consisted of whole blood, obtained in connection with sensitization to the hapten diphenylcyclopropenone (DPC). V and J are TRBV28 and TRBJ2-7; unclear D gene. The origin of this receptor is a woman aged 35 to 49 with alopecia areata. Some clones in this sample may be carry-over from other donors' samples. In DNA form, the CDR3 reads TGTGCCAGCAGGTCCCCTCGGGAGCAGTACTTC. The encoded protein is CASRSPREQYF.